Listed below are T cell receptor beta chains from one sample, sequenced in a study of CD8 T cells in Susac syndrome. MiXCR was run by TCRdb on the immunoSEQ multiplex PCR reads, yielding one entry per CDR3 protein. Of hundreds of thousands of distinct CDR3 sequences detected, about 93% appear once; the ten largest clones hold about 0.07%. Input material: CD4+ T cells from PBMCs. These receptors originate from a human donor with multiple sclerosis. Each CDR3 is given with its conserved first and last residue. The order of the fields is J gene, D gene, V gene, clone size, CDR3 length, CDR3 protein, CDR3 DNA. A D gene is named only where the DNA matches it firmly. Some rows mark clone size as missing; the rest say once, few, many or name a class of expanded clone.

>TRBJ2-5|.|TRBV7-9|.|12
CASSLVSQTQYF
TGTGCCAGCAGCTTAGTTTCGCAGACCCAGTACTTC
>TRBJ2-3|.|TRBV24-1|.|14
CATTGRDLTDTQYF
TGTGCCACCACGGGGCGGGACCTAACAGATACGCAGTATTTT
>TRBJ1-5|.|TRBV18|.|15
CASSPIGDGNQPQHF
TGTGCCAGCTCACCAATAGGAGATGGCAATCAGCCCCAGCATTTT
>TRBJ1-1|TRBD1|TRBV7-2|once|13
CASSEDREVKAFF
TGTGCCAGCAGCGAAGACAGGGAGGTAAAGGCTTTCTTT
>TRBJ1-2|TRBD1|TRBV29-1|.|14
CSVDPRQGVNGYTF
TGCAGCGTTGATCCACGACAGGGAGTTAATGGCTACACCTTC
>TRBJ1-2|TRBD1|TRBV6-4|.|15
CASSLGTGANYGYTF
TGTGCCAGCAGTCTGGGGACAGGGGCCAACTATGGCTACACCTTC
>TRBJ2-2|.|TRBV9|.|14
CASSVATSTGELFF
TGTGCCAGCAGCGTAGCTACTAGTACCGGGGAGCTGTTTTTT
>TRBJ2-3|.|TRBV4-1|once|13
CASSRELADTQYF
TGCGCCAGCAGCCGGGAACTAGCCGATACGCAGTATTTT
>TRBJ1-2|TRBD1|TRBV7-2|.|15
CASSSRTGANYGYTF
TGTGCCAGCAGCTCACGGACAGGGGCGAACTATGGCTACACCTTC
>TRBJ1-2|.|TRBV27|.|13
CASSLKGNYGYTF
TGTGCCAGCAGTTTAAAAGGGAATTATGGCTACACCTTC
>TRBJ1-5|.|TRBV5-1|.|14
CASSLGGDNQPQHF
TGCGCCAGCAGCTTGGGTGGGGACAATCAGCCCCAGCATTTT
>TRBJ1-2|.|TRBV13|.|15
CASSLGYRVNYGYTF
TGTGCCAGCAGCTTAGGATACAGGGTCAACTATGGCTACACCTTC
>TRBJ2-5|.|TRBV7-9|once|16
CASRAQLLREKETQYF
TGTGCCAGCAGGGCGCAGCTACTAAGGGAAAAAGAGACCCAGTACTTC
>TRBJ1-2|.|TRBV29-1|.|13
CSVVAGGEGGYTF
TGCAGCGTTGTCGCCGGGGGGGAGGGTGGCTACACCTTC
>TRBJ2-6|TRBD1|TRBV19|.|17
CASTRGTPSSGANVLTF
TGTGCCAGCACCAGGGGGACACCTAGCTCTGGGGCCAACGTCCTGACTTTC
>TRBJ1-4|TRBD1|TRBV3-1|.|14
CASSQVRGQEKLFF
TGTGCCAGCAGCCAAGTTAGGGGGCAAGAAAAACTGTTTTTT
>TRBJ2-3|.|TRBV11-2|.|15
CASSFRGAGTDTQYF
TGTGCCAGCAGCTTCCGTGGGGCTGGCACAGATACGCAGTATTTT
>TRBJ2-5|.|TRBV11-2|.|14
CASSRSGAQETQYF
TGTGCCAGCAGCCGGTCAGGGGCCCAAGAGACCCAGTACTTC
>TRBJ2-1|TRBD2|TRBV7-9|once|14
CASNERGLYAEQFF
TGTGCCAGCAACGAGCGGGGGCTTTATGCTGAGCAGTTCTTC
>TRBJ2-7|.|TRBV5-1|few|13
CASSLGNLDEQYF
TGCGCCAGCAGCTTGGGCAATCTGGACGAGCAGTACTTC
>TRBJ2-1|TRBD2|TRBV4-2|.|16
CASSPRLAGGGNEQFF
TGTGCCAGCAGCCCGAGACTAGCGGGGGGGGGAAATGAGCAGTTCTTC
>TRBJ1-2|.|TRBV5-4|.|13
CASSLEHTYGYTF
TGTGCCAGCAGCTTGGAACACACCTATGGCTACACCTTC
>TRBJ1-6|TRBD1|TRBV7-9|.|15
CASSLRQGDNSPLHF
TGTGCCAGCAGCTTACGACAGGGCGATAATTCACCCCTCCACTTT
>TRBJ2-6|.|TRBV19|.|15
CASSMEGSGANVLTF
TGTGCCAGTAGTATGGAGGGGTCGGGGGCCAACGTCCTGACTTTC
>TRBJ1-5|.|TRBV23-1|.|17
CASSEDLGDRSNQPQHF
TGCGCCAGCAGTGAAGATTTAGGGGATCGTAGCAATCAGCCCCAGCATTTT
>TRBJ1-1|.|TRBV6-5|.|15
CASSLNIWGNTEAFF
TGTGCCAGCAGTCTTAACATTTGGGGGAACACTGAAGCTTTCTTT
>TRBJ1-2|.|TRBV6-2/TRBV6-3|.|12
CASRSEAYGYTF
TGTGCCAGCAGATCTGAAGCATATGGCTACACCTTC
>TRBJ2-7|TRBD1|TRBV10-2|.|13
CASGQGGFYEQYF
TGCGCCAGCGGACAGGGAGGTTTCTACGAGCAGTACTTC
>TRBJ1-4|.|TRBV7-6|few|15
CASSLWQGINEKLFF
TGTGCCAGCAGCTTATGGCAGGGAATAAATGAAAAACTGTTTTTT
>TRBJ2-2|TRBD1|TRBV6-1|.|16
CASSRAGTGVAGELFF
TGTGCCAGCAGTCGCGCCGGGACAGGGGTCGCCGGGGAGCTGTTTTTT
>TRBJ2-3|.|TRBV10-2|.|15
CASRTGTASTDTQYF
TGCGCCAGCCGGACCGGGACCGCTAGCACAGATACGCAGTATTTT
>TRBJ1-6|.|TRBV6-6|.|13
CASSYSTDSPLHF
TGTGCCAGCAGTTACTCGACGGATTCACCCCTCCACTTT
>TRBJ2-5|.|TRBV5-4|.|14
CASSPDSSQETQYF
TGTGCCAGCAGCCCGGACAGCTCCCAAGAGACCCAGTACTTC
>TRBJ2-3|TRBD1|TRBV11-1|.|15
CASSFGDRSTDTQYF
TGTGCCAGCAGTTTTGGGGACAGGAGCACAGATACGCAGTATTTT
>TRBJ2-3|.|TRBV20-1|.|12
CSAREVVDTQYF
TGCAGTGCTAGAGAGGTGGTAGATACGCAGTATTTT
>TRBJ1-2|.|TRBV2|.|14
CASSERTVYYGYTF
TGTGCCAGCAGTGAAAGGACAGTCTACTATGGCTACACCTTC
>TRBJ2-5|TRBD1|TRBV5-1|once|15
CASSAGQGGQETQYF
TGCGCCAGCAGCGCGGGACAGGGTGGCCAAGAGACCCAGTACTTC
>TRBJ2-1|.|TRBV5-1|.|15
CASRTTGTKFSEQFF
TGCGCCAGCAGAACAACCGGGACAAAATTCAGTGAGCAGTTCTTC
>TRBJ2-1|TRBD2|TRBV7-2|.|18
CASSSTRDSGFLYNEQFF
TGTGCCAGCAGCTCAACCCGGGATAGCGGGTTTTTATACAATGAGCAGTTCTTC
>TRBJ1-1|.|TRBV18|.|14
CASSITNRNTEAFF
TGTGCCAGCTCAATAACGAACAGAAACACTGAAGCTTTCTTT
>TRBJ2-1|.|TRBV13|.|15
CASSPLGGRGGEQFF
TGTGCCAGCAGCCCCCTGGGGGGGCGGGGAGGTGAGCAGTTCTTC
>TRBJ2-5|.|TRBV19|.|15
CASSIGRVKGETQYF
TGTGCCAGTAGTATCGGCCGGGTCAAGGGGGAGACCCAGTACTTC
>TRBJ2-1|TRBD2|TRBV3-1|.|16
CASSPSGLAGGFEQFF
TGTGCCAGCAGCCCCTCCGGCCTAGCGGGGGGATTTGAGCAGTTCTTC
>TRBJ2-3|.|TRBV2|.|12
CASSQNADTQYF
TGTGCCAGCAGTCAGAACGCAGATACGCAGTATTTT
>TRBJ1-2|TRBD1|TRBV25-1|.|12
CASSEGQGGYTF
TGTGCCAGCAGTGAAGGACAGGGAGGCTACACCTTC
>TRBJ2-3|.|TRBV20-1|.|11
CSGGGADTQYF
TGCAGTGGAGGTGGGGCAGATACGCAGTATTTT
>TRBJ2-5|TRBD1|TRBV9|.|14
CASSGTGVTETQYF
TGTGCCAGCAGCGGCACAGGGGTGACAGAGACCCAGTACTTC
>TRBJ1-5|.|TRBV5-1|.|18
CASSPTFDSGGGNQPQHF
TGCGCCAGCAGCCCTACCTTTGATTCAGGAGGTGGCAATCAGCCCCAGCATTTT
>TRBJ2-5|TRBD1|TRBV5-1|.|14
CASSSDRGVWTQYF
TGCGCCAGCAGCTCCGACAGGGGGGTGTGGACCCAGTACTTC
>TRBJ2-1|TRBD2|TRBV6-2/TRBV6-3|.|16
CASSRAFAGGRIEQFF
TGTGCCAGCTCCCGGGCATTTGCGGGGGGGCGGATTGAGCAGTTCTTC
>TRBJ1-5|.|TRBV12-3/TRBV12-4|.|15
CASSPPGFRNQPQHF
TGTGCCAGCAGCCCTCCTGGGTTTCGCAATCAGCCCCAGCATTTT
>TRBJ2-5|TRBD2|TRBV12-3/TRBV12-4|.|16
CASSPGLAGGEETQYF
TGTGCCAGCAGCCCCGGACTAGCGGGAGGGGAAGAGACCCAGTACTTC
>TRBJ2-7|TRBD2|TRBV5-1|.|15
CASSSGLASSYEQYF
TGCGCCAGCAGCTCGGGACTAGCGTCCTCCTACGAGCAGTACTTC
>TRBJ1-1|.|TRBV24-1|.|15
CATSDSKTARPEAFF
TGTGCCACCAGTGATTCTAAGACGGCGAGGCCTGAAGCTTTCTTT
>TRBJ2-5|TRBD1|TRBV12-3/TRBV12-4|.|16
CASSARGQGARETQYF
TGTGCCAGCAGTGCCCGGGGACAGGGGGCGCGGGAGACCCAGTACTTC
>TRBJ2-1|.|TRBV11-3|.|12
CASSHGDFGQFF
TGTGCCAGCAGCCACGGGGACTTTGGGCAGTTCTTC
>TRBJ1-2|TRBD1|TRBV27|.|14
CASSLGTGTYGYTF
TGTGCCAGCAGTTTAGGGACAGGGACTTATGGCTACACCTTC
>TRBJ1-6|TRBD1|TRBV19|.|13
CASSGTANSPLHF
TGTGCCAGTAGTGGGACAGCTAATTCACCCCTCCACTTT
>TRBJ1-2|.|TRBV12-3/TRBV12-4|few|13
CASSLGTDYGYTF
TGTGCCAGCAGTTTGGGGACGGACTATGGCTACACCTTC